The subject of this entry is one TCR beta chain. Its antigen is not yet known. Within one base of it there is no much larger clone, and no base qualities were kept. Per the germline V gene, KGHSH is the CDR1 and LQKENI is the CDR2. V and J are trimmed by 5 bases and 7 bases, and the gene matches miss 7 bases of the junction. From the cysteine up to the phenylalanine, the CDR3 has a length of 15 residues. Only the CDR3 DNA is retained, 45 bases long and in frame from the first base. The source of the sample is a study of T cells after yellow fever vaccination (dated 2019 in TCRdb). About the investigation overall: The SMART-Seq v4 Ultra Low Input RNA kit was used to prepare libraries from fractions with low cell numbers. Blood was collected at multiple timepoints before and after primary and secondary immunization, and bulk PBMC replicates and cell subsets were isolated. Two healthy male donors, one aged 18 to 29 and one aged 30 to 40 years, were included in the cohort. To follow T-cell clones before and after both primary and booster YFV17D yellow fever vaccination, bulk TCR alpha and beta repertoires underwent longitudinal sequencing.

TCR cDNA was synthesized by 5'RACE template switching, through which a universal primer site and unique molecular identifiers were introduced. cDNA synthesis was primed from both the TCR alpha and TCR beta constant segments. Two PCR steps were used to amplify libraries, with sample barcodes and sequencing adapters being added in the second step. Sequencing of libraries was done on Illumina HiSeq 2500 (2x100 bp) or NovaSeq (2x150 bp). For the original study's pipeline: MIGEC handled demultiplexing of reads and collapsing into UMI consensus sequences, while MiXCR performed V(D)J alignment. Clonotypes responding to the vaccine were identified with edgeR on replicate PBMC samples, with the criteria of FDR below 0.01 and a log2 fold change above 5 up to day 15. Bulk clonotypes were assigned CD4 or CD8 identity according to which sequenced CD4 or CD8 repertoire held them at higher abundance. In TCRdb, the public reads were trimmed at Q25 with fastp and aligned with MiXCR, with productive beta chains retained. Entries are consolidated by CDR3 protein sequence, retaining the most common genes and DNA. The V and J calls and clone size are TCRdb's, not the authors'. The sample records about 260,000 distinct CDR3 sequences, around 13% of which are singletons. The ten largest clones capture less than 0.55% of the sample.

Overall study outcomes, separate from this receptor: Because the study included only a couple of donors, the extent to which the findings can be generalized is limited. Computational filtering was required because FACS-sorted repertoires could contain abundant contaminating clonotypes from the bulk population. Most clones expanded after primary vaccination were re-detected after the booster (96% of CD4 and around 88% of CD8), suggesting broad memory maintenance. A small share of clonotypes was detected in both CD4 and CD8 compartments, with the overlap likely arising from convergent recombination. The secondary T-cell response was weaker than the primary response but faster, peaking on day 5 instead of day 15.

Read against the paper, the sample's treatment or condition label means: live attenuated yellow fever vaccine strain. PBMCs were isolated from peripheral blood using a standard Ficoll-Paque protocol. Dynabeads CD4 and CD8 positive selection kits were used to isolate CD4 and CD8 T-cell fractions. TriZol was used to extract RNA from bulk PBMCs, CD4 and CD8 fractions, and dextramer-positive and dextramer-negative fractions. The sample was CD4+ T cells sorted from PBMCs, taken 45 days after the yellow fever booster vaccination. The chain links TRBV18 with TRBJ1-6; 8 junctional bases match TRBD1. The source of this sequence is a man between 25 and 39 years old who received the YFV17D yellow fever vaccine. CDR3 sequence: CASSSPDRGNSPLHF. The DNA sequence is TGTGCCAGCTCATCTCCAGACAGGGGAAATTCACCCCTCCACTTT.